The subject of this entry is one TCR beta chain. This clonotype was seen repeatedly, ten times or more. No cognate antigen has been identified for it. The record has no base qualities; no much larger clone is one base away. The CDR3 contains 15 residues, cysteine and phenylalanine counted. Left in the record is the CDR3 DNA by itself, 45 bases read in frame from the first base. The V and J ends are trimmed by 6 bases and 3 bases, leaving 17 bases between them. The germline V gene provides CDR1 SQVTM and CDR2 ANQGSEA. The sample comes from a study of patients and donors after allogeneic stem cell transplantation (dated by TCRdb to about 2020). Receptor libraries were prepared by RT-PCR. The instrument given in TCRdb is NextSeq 550. TCRdb reanalyzed the raw reads on its own, using fastp at Q25 for trimming and MiXCR for clone calling, and kept in-frame beta chains. Each CDR3 protein appears once, grouped with its most common genes and DNA. The table for this sample lists about 230,000 distinct CDR3 sequences; approximately 14% of them were counted only once. Roughly 11% of the sample comes from the top ten.

The chain employs TRBV29-1 and TRBJ2-2, with no confidently assigned D gene. The sequenced material came from blood, either unsorted or a sorted T cell fraction (not recorded which). The source is a human donor who was either an allogeneic HSCT recipient or a stem cell or donor lymphocyte infusion donor (not recorded which). It is not recorded whose cells these are; they may come from a transplant donor. CDR3 region: CSVPRDSLHTGELFF. The bases are TGCAGCGTCCCAAGAGATAGTCTTCACACCGGGGAGCTGTTTTTT.